The 10 T cell receptor beta chains given below trace back to one sample, sequenced in a study of CXCR3-negative and CXCR3-positive naive CD8 T cells. Study-wide points: CXCR3-positive naive cells had more hydrophobic TRB CDR3s than CXCR3-negative naive cells.

Their antigens remain unidentified. UMI-tagged TRB cDNA libraries were built via 5' RACE. From the 5' RACE reads, TCRdb lists one entry per CDR3 protein and no DNA. The sample holds about 56,000 distinct CDR3 sequences. The sample comprised naive CXCR3+ CD8+ T cells from blood. Subset defined: CD45RO-CCR7+CD27+CD95- naive CD8+ T cells expressing CXCR3 (TNR3+). The receptors derive from a human donor in good health. Some clones in this sample may be carry-over from other donors' samples.

The genes are TRBV5-5 and TRBJ1-5; the D call from TCRdb, TRBD1, cannot be confirmed without DNA. From germline, CDR1 is SGHKS and CDR2 YYEKEE (reference sequence). The CDR3 consists of 15 residues. CDR3 protein: CASSFWGAGDQPQHF.

The chain employs TRBV6-2 or TRBV6-3 and TRBJ2-7; the D call from TCRdb, TRBD1, cannot be confirmed without DNA. Per germline, CDR1 MNHEY and CDR2 SVGEGT. There are 14 residues in the CDR3. The CDR3: CASSDLDRRYEQYF.

The rearrangement uses TRBV6-6 and TRBJ2-3; absent DNA, TCRdb's TRBD1 call cannot be checked. The germline gives CDR1 MNHNY, CDR2 SVGAGI (reference sequence). The CDR3 length is 13 residues. The CDR3 here is CASSSLGERPQYF.

The J gene is TRBJ2-1, the V gene TRBV20-1; TCRdb proposes TRBD2, but this gene call is untestable without DNA. The CDR3 is 16 amino acids. The germline V gene encodes CDR1 DFQATT and CDR2 SNEGSKA (reference sequence). CDR3: CSAPASAGPFYNEQFF.

The rearrangement links TRBV4-2 to TRBJ2-1. CDR3 length equals 17 residues. Looked up from germline, CDR1 is LGHNA and CDR2 is YNFKEQ. The CDR3 sequence: CASSQGRVAGYYNEQFF.

This clonotype counts as medium-sized (0.01 to 0.1%) by frequency. The chain couples TRBV29-1 to TRBJ2-7; with no DNA, the TCRdb D assignment of TRBD2 cannot be verified. The germline CDR1 and CDR2 sequences are SQVTM and ANQGSEA. The CDR3 has 14 amino acids. The chain's CDR3 is CSGLLAGDPYEQYF.

J is TRBJ1-2 and V is TRBV5-5. This CDR3 region has 13 residues. Germline V gene lookup returns CDR1 SGHKS and CDR2 YYEKEE (reference sequence). This CDR3 is CASSLTEDYGYTF.

The chain is built from TRBV7-2 and TRBJ2-7; TCRdb names TRBD2, which stays unverified in the absence of DNA. Germline V gene lookup returns CDR1 SGHTA and CDR2 FQGNSA. The CDR3 contains 14 residues. CDR3 sequence reads: CASSFGLADYEQYF. Together with reference TRBV7-2 and TRBJ2-7, the CDR3 gives the full variable domain: GAGVSQSPSNKVTEKGKDVELRCDPISGHTALYWYRQSLGQGLEFLIYFQGNSAPDKSGLPSDRFSAERTGGSVSTLTIQRTQQEDSAVYLCASSFGLADYEQYFGPGTRLTVT.

This sequence joins TRBV5-1 and TRBJ1-2. Germline V gives CDR1 SGHRS, CDR2 YFSETQ. The CDR3 is 19 residues long. Here the CDR3 reads CASQPYISTQLRSNYGYTF.

The CDR3 loop reads CASSPQRTGGQTQYF. The V gene is TRBV3-1, the J gene TRBJ2-5; TCRdb reports TRBD1, a call that lacks DNA to check it against. Germline V gene data show CDR1 as LGHDT and CDR2 as YNNKEL (reference sequence). This CDR3 region has 15 residues.